This entry lists 19 T cell receptor beta chains sequenced from one sample in a study of control samples from healthy donors and cancer patients. The repertoire was sequenced with immunoSEQ multiplex PCR; TCRdb's copy has only in-frame clones and lacks some. Of approximately 100,000 clones in the sample, roughly 89% were seen once. The source material was blood. The receptors were sampled from a human donor in good health. The donor label of this sample is uncertain.

Here the CDR3 reads CASSFQSQSLDGGYTF. The CDR3 region has the DNA TGTGCCAGCAGCTTCCAGAGTCAGTCCCTGGATGGCGGCTACACCTTC. The V and J genes are TRBV5-5 and TRBJ1-2, with D hard to call. CDR1 SGHKS and CDR2 YYEKEE come from the germline V gene (reference sequence). The CDR3 totals 16 residues. V was clipped by 2 bases and J by 8 bases, with 22 bases between them.

The chain has TRBV28 and TRBJ1-4; D uncertain. From germline, CDR1 is MDHEN and CDR2 SYDVKM. This CDR3 comprises 14 residues. Trimming stripped 6 bases from V and 8 bases from J, with 16 bases between. CDR3 nucleotide sequence: TGTGCCAGCAGCCTCTCCGGGTGGAGGGAAAAACTGTTTTTT. It encodes CASSLSGWREKLFF.

To note about this clone: Other DNA sequences in this specimen translate into the identical CDR3. This chain connects TRBV12-3 or TRBV12-4 to TRBJ1-1, with D possibly matching TRBD1 (6 bases). The CDR3 consists of 13 residues. V was cut by 3 bases and J by 4 bases, with 9 bases left in between. The CDR3 DNA is TGTGCCAGCAGTTTTGGAGGGGGCACTGAAGCTTTCTTT. Translating it yields CASSFGGGTEAFF.

A single count supports this clone. V is TRBV18 and J is TRBJ2-3; D is unclear. From germline, CDR1 is KGHSH and CDR2 LQKENI. This CDR3 region has 16 residues. The V end lost 2 bases, the J end lost 5 bases, and 17 bases lay between the germline ends. The CDR3 bases are TGTGCCAGCTCACCAAGTTTACAGATCGGTGTAGATACGCAGTATTTT. The encoded protein is CASSPSLQIGVDTQYF.

CDR3 amino acids: CASNPGTGFQETQYF. CDR3 DNA: TGTGCCAGCAACCCCGGGACAGGGTTTCAAGAGACCCAGTACTTC. The J gene is TRBJ2-5, the V gene TRBV9; 9 nucleotides match TRBD1. V dropped 6 bases and J dropped 2; count of bases not matched to a gene: 8. The CDR3 contains 15 residues. Looked up from germline, CDR1 is SGDLS and CDR2 is YYNGEE.

The chain joins TRBV18 to TRBJ2-4; the match to TRBD1 covers 7 bases. CDR3 length: 16 residues. The ends lost 3 bases at V and 1 base at J; junction bases unmatched: 6. Germline CDR1 and CDR2: KGHSH and LQKENI. The CDR3 bases are TGTGCCAGCTCACCTACGGGACAGTCGGCCAAAAACATTCAGTACTTC. Its protein product is CASSPTGQSAKNIQYF. Filled out from reference TRBV18 and TRBJ2-4, the complete variable domain reads NAGVMQNPRHLVRRRGQEARLRCSPMKGHSHVYWYRQLPEEGLKFMVYLQKENIIDESGMPKERFSAEFPKEGPSILRIQQVVRGDSAAYFCASSPTGQSAKNIQYFGAGTRLSVL.

The chain links TRBV19 to TRBJ1-1; the D is unclear. This CDR3 comprises 13 residues. Germline assignment: CDR1 LNHDA and CDR2 SQIVND (reference sequence). The germline V and J ends were trimmed by 6 bases and 4 bases, with 12 bases remaining between them. As DNA, the CDR3 is TGTGCCAGTAGACCAAGGGAGGGCACTGAAGCTTTCTTT. Its translation: CASRPREGTEAFF.

This chain links TRBV6-5 with TRBJ1-6; a possible D gene is TRBD1 (6 bases). Germline loops: CDR1 MNHEY, CDR2 SVGAGI. There are 15 residues in the CDR3. V gave up 6 bases and J gave up 0 bases, with 9 bases separating them. The DNA for the CDR3 is TGTGCCAGCAGACAGGGTAGCTCCTATAATTCACCCCTCCACTTT. Amino acid sequence: CASRQGSSYNSPLHF.

This chain connects TRBV18 to TRBJ1-4, with D perhaps matching TRBD1 (6 bases). V lost 2 bases to trimming and J lost 6 bases, with 7 bases between them. The CDR3 is 13 amino acids. Per the germline V gene, CDR1 is KGHSH and CDR2 is LQKENI. This CDR3 reads CASSPRTDEKLFF. DNA of the CDR3: TGTGCCAGCTCACCAAGGACAGATGAAAAACTGTTTTTT.

This clone was seen just once. Here the CDR3 reads CATMGGGQGIQPQHF. The CDR3 bases are TGTGCCACCATGGGTGGGGGACAGGGTATTCAGCCCCAGCATTTT. The V call is TRBV6-5, the J call TRBJ1-5; 9 positions match TRBD1. The germline CDR1 and CDR2 sequences are MNHEY and SVGAGI. The CDR3 runs to 15 residues. J was trimmed by 6 bases and V by 10 bases; bases with no gene match: 13.

The gene calls are TRBV27 and TRBJ2-1; tentatively, D is TRBD2 (5 bases). Looked up from germline, CDR1 is MNHEY and CDR2 is SMNVEV (reference sequence). V gave up 2 bases and J gave up 9 bases, with 14 bases separating them. The CDR3 is 14 amino acids. The DNA of the CDR3 is TGTGCCAGCAGTTTAAGTAGAGCTAGCTTTGAGCAGTTCTTC. It codes for CASSLSRASFEQFF.

The chain is built from TRBV10-3 and TRBJ1-2; no firm D call. V lost 2 bases, J lost 5 bases, and 9 bases lay in between. CDR1 is ENHRY and CDR2 is SYGVKD in the germline V gene. CDR3 size: 13 residues. This CDR3 reads CAISEVSGYGYTF. Written as DNA, the CDR3 is TGTGCCATCAGTGAGGTTTCGGGGTATGGCTACACCTTC.

This clone was picked up one time. V and J are TRBV19 and TRBJ2-1, with TRBD2 matching 8 bases. This CDR3 has 14 amino acids. The germline V gene encodes CDR1 LNHDA and CDR2 SQIVND (reference sequence). V gave up 3 bases and J gave up 6 bases; unmatched junction bases: 4. The CDR3 here is CASSMPGGGNEQFF. DNA for the CDR3: TGTGCCAGTAGTATGCCGGGGGGGGGCAATGAGCAGTTCTTC.

In this sample, this clone turned up once. This chain uses TRBV7-9 with TRBJ1-2; 7 positions match TRBD1. V gave up 5 bases and J gave up 8 bases; unmatched junction bases: 8. Germline V gene sequence: CDR1 SEHNR, CDR2 FQNEAQ (reference sequence). The CDR3 runs 13 residues. CDR3 nucleotide sequence: TGTGCCAGCAGCGTAGACAGGGTAATCGGCTACACCTTC. This translates into CASSVDRVIGYTF.

In this sample, this clone turned up once. The CDR3 loop reads CASSLGRAGSSYNEQFF. As DNA, the CDR3 is TGTGCCAGCAGCTTGGGACGGGCCGGGAGCTCCTACAATGAGCAGTTCTTC. The chain recombines TRBV13 with TRBJ2-1, with D possibly being TRBD2 (6 bases). Germline V lookup: CDR1 PRHDT, CDR2 FYEKMQ (reference sequence). This CDR3 has 17 residues. V was trimmed by 3 bases and J by 0 bases, leaving 15 bases between them. The full variable domain, rest sourced from reference TRBV13 and TRBJ2-1, is AAGVIQSPRHLIKEKRETATLKCYPIPRHDTVYWYQQGPGQDPQFLISFYEKMQSDKGSIPDRFSAQQFSDYHSELNMSSLELGDSALYFCASSLGRAGSSYNEQFFGPGTRLTVL.

The chain recombines TRBV16 with TRBJ1-1; no definite D call. The germline CDR1 and CDR2 sequences are KGHSY and FQNENV. The ends were cut back, 4 bases at V and 3 bases at J, with 3 bases in the middle. CDR3 length: 11 amino acids. CDR3 DNA sequence: TGTGCCAGCAGCCCCTACACTGAAGCTTTCTTT. Its protein product is CASSPYTEAFF. The full variable domain, with the rest looked up from reference TRBV16 and TRBJ1-1, is GEEVAQTPKHLVRGEGQKAKLYCAPIKGHSYVFWYQQVLKNEFKFLISFQNENVFDETGMPKERFSAKCLPNSPCSLEIQATKLEDSAVYFCASSPYTEAFFGQGTRLTVV.

The chain links TRBV7-2 to TRBJ2-1; 13 nucleotides align to TRBD2. The junction had 6 bases not matched to a gene; V was cut back by 5 bases and J by 8 bases. The CDR3 consists of 15 residues. CDR1 and CDR2 (germline): SGHTA, FQGNSA. The CDR3 here is CASSGTSGDGDEQFF. Written as DNA, the CDR3 is TGTGCCAGCAGCGGGACTAGCGGGGACGGGGATGAGCAGTTCTTC.

This clone has just one count. CDR3 in DNA: TGTGCCAGCAGCTTCCTGAGACAGGGGATGAATAAGGATCAGCCCCAGCATTTT. Its translation is CASSFLRQGMNKDQPQHF. V gene TRBV5-6 combines with J gene TRBJ1-5; 8 positions agree with TRBD1. This CDR3 has 18 residues. J gave up 5 bases and V 2 bases, and 15 bases lay outside the gene matches. Germline V gene data show CDR1 as SGHDT and CDR2 as YYEEEE.

This clone appeared a single time. Here the CDR3 DNA reads TGTGCCAGCAGCCACTGGGACCGCTCTAACTATGGCTACACCTTC. It codes for CASSHWDRSNYGYTF. The chain has TRBV5-4 and TRBJ1-2; the D gene is possibly TRBD1 (5 bases). Germline CDR1 SGHNT, CDR2 YYREEE (reference sequence). Trimming stripped 4 bases from V and 0 bases from J, with 13 bases between. The CDR3 length is 15 residues.